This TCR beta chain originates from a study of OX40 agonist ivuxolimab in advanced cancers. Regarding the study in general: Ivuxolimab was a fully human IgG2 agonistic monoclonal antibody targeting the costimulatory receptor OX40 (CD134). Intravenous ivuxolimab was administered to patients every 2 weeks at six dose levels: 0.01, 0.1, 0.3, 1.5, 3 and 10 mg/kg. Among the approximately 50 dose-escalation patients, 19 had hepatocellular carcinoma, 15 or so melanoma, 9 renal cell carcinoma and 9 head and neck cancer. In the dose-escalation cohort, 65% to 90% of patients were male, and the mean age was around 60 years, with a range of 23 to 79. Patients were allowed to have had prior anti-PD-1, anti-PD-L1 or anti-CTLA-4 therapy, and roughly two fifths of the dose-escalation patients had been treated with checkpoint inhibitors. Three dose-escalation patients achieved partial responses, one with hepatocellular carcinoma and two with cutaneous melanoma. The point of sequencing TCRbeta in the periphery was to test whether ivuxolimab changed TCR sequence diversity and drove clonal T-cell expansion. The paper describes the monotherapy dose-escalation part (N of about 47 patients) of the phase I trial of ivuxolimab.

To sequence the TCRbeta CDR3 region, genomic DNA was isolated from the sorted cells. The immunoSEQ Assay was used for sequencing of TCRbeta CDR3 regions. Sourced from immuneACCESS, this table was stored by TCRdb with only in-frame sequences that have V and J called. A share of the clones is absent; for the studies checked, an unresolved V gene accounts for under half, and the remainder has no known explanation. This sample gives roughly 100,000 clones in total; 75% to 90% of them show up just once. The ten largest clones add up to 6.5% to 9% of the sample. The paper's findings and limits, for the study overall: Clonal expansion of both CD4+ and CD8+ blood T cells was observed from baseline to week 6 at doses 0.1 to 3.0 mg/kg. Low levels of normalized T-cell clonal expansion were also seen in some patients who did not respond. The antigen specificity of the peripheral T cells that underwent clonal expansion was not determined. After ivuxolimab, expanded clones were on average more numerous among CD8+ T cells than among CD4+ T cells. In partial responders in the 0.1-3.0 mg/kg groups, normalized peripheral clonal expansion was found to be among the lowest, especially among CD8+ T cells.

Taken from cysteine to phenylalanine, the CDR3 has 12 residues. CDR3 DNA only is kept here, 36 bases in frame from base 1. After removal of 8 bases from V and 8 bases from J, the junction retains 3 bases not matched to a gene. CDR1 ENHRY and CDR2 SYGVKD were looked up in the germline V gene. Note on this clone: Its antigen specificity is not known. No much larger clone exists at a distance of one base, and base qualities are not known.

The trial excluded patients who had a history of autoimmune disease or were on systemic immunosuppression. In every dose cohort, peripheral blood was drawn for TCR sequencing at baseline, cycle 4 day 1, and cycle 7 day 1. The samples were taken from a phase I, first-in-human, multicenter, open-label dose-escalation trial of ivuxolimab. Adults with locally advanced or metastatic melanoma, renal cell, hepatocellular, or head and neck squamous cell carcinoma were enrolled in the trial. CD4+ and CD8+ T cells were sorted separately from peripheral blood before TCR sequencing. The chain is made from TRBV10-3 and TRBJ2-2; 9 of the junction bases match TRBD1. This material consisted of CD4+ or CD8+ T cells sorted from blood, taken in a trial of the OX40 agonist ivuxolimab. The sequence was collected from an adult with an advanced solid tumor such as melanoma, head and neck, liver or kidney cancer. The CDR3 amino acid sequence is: CAIGDRAGELFF. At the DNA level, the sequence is TGTGCCATCGGGGACAGGGCAGGGGAGCTGTTTTTT.